The clone carrying this TCR beta chain was detected ten times or more. The data originate from a study of T cells after yellow fever vaccination. TCRdb ran MiXCR on the 5' RACE reads and lists one entry per CDR3 protein. The sample consists of a few hundred thousand distinct CDR3 sequences, around 4.3% of them appearing once. Germline V gene lookup returns CDR1 SGHRS and CDR2 YFSETQ. Deletions cut 0 bases from V and 4 bases from J, with 10 bases between. The CDR3 spans 14 residues. The TCR originated in a man between 18 and 29 years old who received the YFV17D yellow fever vaccine. The material sequenced was PBMCs, taken 15 days after the yellow fever booster vaccination. V is TRBV5-1 and J is TRBJ1-1; D is perhaps TRBD1 (5 bases). CDR3 residues: CASSLGGARTEAFF. The CDR3 DNA is TGCGCCAGCAGCTTGGGCGGGGCGCGCACTGAAGCTTTCTTT.